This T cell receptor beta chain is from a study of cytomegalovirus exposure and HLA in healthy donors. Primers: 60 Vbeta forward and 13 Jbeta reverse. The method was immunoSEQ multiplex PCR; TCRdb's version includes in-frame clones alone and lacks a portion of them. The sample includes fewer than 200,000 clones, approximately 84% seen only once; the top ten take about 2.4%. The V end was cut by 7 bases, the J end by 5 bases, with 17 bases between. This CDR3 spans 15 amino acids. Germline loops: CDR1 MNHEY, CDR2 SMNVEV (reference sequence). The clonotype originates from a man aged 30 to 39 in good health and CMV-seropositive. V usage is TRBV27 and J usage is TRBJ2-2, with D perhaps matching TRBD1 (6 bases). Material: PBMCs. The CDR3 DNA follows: TGTGCCAGCACCTTACTACAGGGCCCAACCGGGGAGCTGTTTTTT. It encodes CASTLLQGPTGELFF.